This T cell receptor (beta chain) was identified in a study of Graves' ophthalmopathy and Graves' hyperthyroidism. Ophthalmopathic donors had moderate-to-severe activity, CAS ≥3 and NOSPECS ≥4, with disease that had lasted under 3 months. The diagnostic workup employed clinical symptoms, serum thyroxine, TRAb, thyroid ultrasound and orbital computed tomography. Remarks on this clonotype: Antigen: not known.

Study-wide points: Also, most clonotypes expanded in the thyroid above 0.001 frequency appeared in blood. Ophthalmopathy progression was predicted with roughly 68% sensitivity and 72.22% specificity.

RNA transcripts provided the template for amplifying TCR beta CDR3 regions. The authors performed first-round RT-PCR with HTBI primers and then a second-round multiplex PCR. TCRdb re-called the multiplex PCR reads through MiXCR, storing one row per CDR3 protein. The sample yields around 40,000 distinct CDR3 sequences, roughly half seen once. There are 13 residues in the CDR3. With V trimmed by 7 bases and J by 6 bases, 9 bases remained unmatched. Germline CDR1 SQVTM, CDR2 ANQGSEA. Sample: peripheral blood. This receptor was taken from an adult man with Graves' ophthalmopathy. The chain is built from TRBV29-1 and TRBJ1-5, with TRBD1 matching over 7 bases. CDR3 protein: CSAGTVPGQPQHF. The CDR3 bases are TGCAGCGCCGGGACAGTCCCGGGTCAGCCCCAGCATTTT.